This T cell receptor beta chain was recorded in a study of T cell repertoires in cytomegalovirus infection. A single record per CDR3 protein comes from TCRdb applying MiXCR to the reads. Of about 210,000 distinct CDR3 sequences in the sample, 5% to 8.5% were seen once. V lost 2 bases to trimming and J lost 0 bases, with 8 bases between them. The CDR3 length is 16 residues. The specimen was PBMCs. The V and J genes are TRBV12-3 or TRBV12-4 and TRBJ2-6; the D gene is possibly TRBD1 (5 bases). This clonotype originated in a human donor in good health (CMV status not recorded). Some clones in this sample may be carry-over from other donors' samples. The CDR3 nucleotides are TGTGCCAGCAGTTTACCCAGGGCCTCTGGGGCCAACGTCCTGACTTTC. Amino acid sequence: CASSLPRASGANVLTF.